The rows below give T cell receptor beta chains drawn from one sample of a study of radiation and T cells in renal cell carcinoma. Generated by immunoSEQ multiplex PCR, the TCRdb table keeps only in-frame clones and is missing some. The table includes some 120,000 clones, around 90% detected once. Sequenced here: blood, sampled from a patient whose treatment included radiotherapy and nephrectomy. These TCRs come from an older woman with renal cell carcinoma. The CDR3 runs from the conserved cysteine through the conserved F or W. The D gene is left open where the match is weak. Clone size, where shown, is once, few, many, or a class for clones that have expanded.

V gene: TRBV5-1; D gene: NA; clone size: NA; J gene: TRBJ2-1; CDR3 protein: CASSLAGPSSYNEQFF; CDR3 DNA: TGCGCCAGCAGCTTGGCGGGGCCGAGCTCCTACAATGAGCAGTTCTTC
V gene: TRBV30; D gene: NA; clone size: NA; J gene: TRBJ1-1; CDR3 protein: CAWNRTPQGTEAFF; CDR3 DNA: TGTGCCTGGAACCGAACCCCACAAGGTACTGAAGCTTTCTTT
V gene: TRBV28; D gene: NA; clone size: NA; J gene: TRBJ1-2; CDR3 protein: CASSSGLNYGYTF; CDR3 DNA: TGTGCCAGCAGCTCAGGGCTTAACTATGGCTACACCTTC
V gene: TRBV2; D gene: NA; clone size: NA; J gene: TRBJ2-1; CDR3 protein: CASSADLGTYNEQFF; CDR3 DNA: TGTGCCAGCAGCGCGGACTTGGGGACCTACAATGAGCAGTTCTTC
V gene: TRBV6-1; D gene: NA; clone size: once; J gene: TRBJ2-7; CDR3 protein: CASSETWGQGYEQYF; CDR3 DNA: TGTGCCAGCAGTGAAACGTGGGGTCAGGGGTACGAGCAGTACTTC
V gene: TRBV28; D gene: NA; clone size: NA; J gene: TRBJ2-5; CDR3 protein: CASSGPGTTEETQYF; CDR3 DNA: TGTGCCAGCAGTGGTCCCGGGACAACCGAAGAGACCCAGTACTTC
V gene: TRBV9; D gene: TRBD1; clone size: NA; J gene: TRBJ2-3; CDR3 protein: CASSRRDRGPIDTQYF; CDR3 DNA: TGTGCCAGCAGCCGAAGGGACAGGGGGCCTATAGATACGCAGTATTTT
V gene: TRBV6-6; D gene: NA; clone size: NA; J gene: TRBJ2-5; CDR3 protein: CASSYGQETQYF; CDR3 DNA: TGTGCCAGCAGTTACGGGCAAGAGACCCAGTACTTC
V gene: TRBV5-6; D gene: NA; clone size: NA; J gene: TRBJ1-3; CDR3 protein: CASSLAPGRKGNTIYF; CDR3 DNA: TGTGCCAGCAGCTTGGCCCCGGGACGGAAGGGAAACACCATATATTTT
V gene: TRBV5-8; D gene: NA; clone size: NA; J gene: TRBJ2-3; CDR3 protein: CASSLDSRADTQYF; CDR3 DNA: TGTGCCAGCAGCTTGGACAGTAGGGCAGATACGCAGTATTTT
V gene: TRBV7-9; D gene: NA; clone size: NA; J gene: TRBJ2-2; CDR3 protein: CASSFDTGELFF; CDR3 DNA: TGTGCCAGCAGCTTCGACACCGGGGAGCTGTTTTTT
V gene: TRBV29-1; D gene: TRBD1; clone size: NA; J gene: TRBJ2-5; CDR3 protein: CSVQQGKETQYF; CDR3 DNA: TGCAGCGTGCAACAGGGGAAGGAGACCCAGTACTTC
V gene: TRBV19; D gene: TRBD1; clone size: NA; J gene: TRBJ1-4; CDR3 protein: CASSPPGTGGEKLFF; CDR3 DNA: TGTGCCAGTAGTCCTCCGGGGACAGGGGGCGAAAAACTGTTTTTT
V gene: TRBV5-6; D gene: NA; clone size: NA; J gene: TRBJ2-2; CDR3 protein: CASSGTWSETGELFF; CDR3 DNA: TGTGCCAGCAGCGGAACATGGTCGGAGACCGGGGAGCTGTTTTTT
V gene: TRBV7-8; D gene: NA; clone size: once; J gene: TRBJ2-7; CDR3 protein: CATSKGYEQYF; CDR3 DNA: TGTGCCACTTCCAAGGGCTACGAGCAGTACTTC
V gene: TRBV5-5; D gene: TRBD2; clone size: NA; J gene: TRBJ2-1; CDR3 protein: CASSTAWTSGGAVEQFF; CDR3 DNA: TGTGCCAGCAGCACAGCGTGGACTAGCGGGGGGGCCGTTGAGCAGTTCTTC
V gene: TRBV6-5; D gene: NA; clone size: NA; J gene: TRBJ1-1; CDR3 protein: CASSYKSVTEAFF; CDR3 DNA: TGTGCCAGCAGTTACAAGTCAGTCACTGAAGCTTTCTTT
V gene: TRBV6-4; D gene: NA; clone size: NA; J gene: TRBJ2-1; CDR3 protein: CASSEGPWNEQFF; CDR3 DNA: TGTGCCAGCAGTGAAGGGCCCTGGAATGAGCAGTTCTTC
V gene: TRBV5-4; D gene: NA; clone size: NA; J gene: TRBJ2-1; CDR3 protein: CASSLATGAVGNEQFF; CDR3 DNA: TGTGCCAGCAGCTTGGCGACGGGGGCGGTAGGAAATGAGCAGTTCTTC
V gene: TRBV10-3; D gene: TRBD2; clone size: NA; J gene: TRBJ2-7; CDR3 protein: CAISGGGEQYF; CDR3 DNA: TGTGCCATCAGTGGCGGGGGGGAGCAGTACTTC
V gene: TRBV5-1; D gene: NA; clone size: NA; J gene: TRBJ1-3; CDR3 protein: CASSSGNTIYF; CDR3 DNA: TGCGCCAGCAGCAGCGGAAACACCATATATTTT
V gene: TRBV15; D gene: TRBD1; clone size: NA; J gene: TRBJ2-7; CDR3 protein: CATSRPITGGYEQYF; CDR3 DNA: TGTGCCACCAGCAGACCCATAACAGGGGGATACGAGCAGTACTTC
V gene: TRBV19; D gene: TRBD1; clone size: NA; J gene: TRBJ1-2; CDR3 protein: CASSIPGQRKDYGYTF; CDR3 DNA: TGTGCCAGTAGTATACCGGGACAGCGAAAAGACTATGGCTACACCTTC
V gene: TRBV6-1; D gene: TRBD1; clone size: NA; J gene: TRBJ1-2; CDR3 protein: CASRPTGGGGYTF; CDR3 DNA: TGTGCCAGCAGACCGACAGGGGGCGGGGGCTACACCTTC
V gene: TRBV6-4; D gene: TRBD2; clone size: NA; J gene: TRBJ2-7; CDR3 protein: CASSDPTSGGPYEQYF; CDR3 DNA: TGTGCCAGCAGTGATCCGACTAGCGGGGGGCCATACGAGCAGTACTTC
V gene: TRBV28; D gene: NA; clone size: NA; J gene: TRBJ2-5; CDR3 protein: CASSSPRRQETQYF; CDR3 DNA: TGTGCCAGCAGTTCTCCTCGGCGACAGGAGACCCAGTACTTC
V gene: TRBV4-2; D gene: NA; clone size: once; J gene: TRBJ1-5; CDR3 protein: CASSQEGWGYSNQPQHF; CDR3 DNA: TGTGCCAGCAGCCAAGAGGGATGGGGCTATAGCAATCAGCCCCAGCATTTT
V gene: TRBV18; D gene: NA; clone size: once; J gene: TRBJ1-2; CDR3 protein: CASSRAELSYGYTF; CDR3 DNA: TGTGCCAGCTCGCGGGCAGAGTTATCTTATGGCTACACCTTC
V gene: TRBV29-1; D gene: NA; clone size: few; J gene: TRBJ1-1; CDR3 protein: CSVEERGKTDEAFF; CDR3 DNA: TGCAGCGTTGAAGAGAGGGGGAAAACGGATGAAGCTTTCTTT
V gene: TRBV7-2; D gene: NA; clone size: NA; J gene: TRBJ2-1; CDR3 protein: CASSLTGVNEQFF; CDR3 DNA: TGTGCCAGCAGCTTAACCGGGGTTAATGAGCAGTTCTTC
V gene: TRBV7-6; D gene: TRBD2; clone size: NA; J gene: TRBJ2-3; CDR3 protein: CASSLGTSGATDTQYF; CDR3 DNA: TGTGCCAGCAGCTTAGGGACTAGCGGGGCCACAGATACGCAGTATTTT
V gene: TRBV19; D gene: TRBD2; clone size: NA; J gene: TRBJ2-6; CDR3 protein: CASSIDHSGTSSSGANVLTF; CDR3 DNA: TGTGCCAGTAGTATAGACCACTCCGGGACTAGCAGCTCTGGGGCCAACGTCCTGACTTTC
V gene: TRBV15; D gene: NA; clone size: NA; J gene: TRBJ2-7; CDR3 protein: CATSRSGQGGYEQYF; CDR3 DNA: TGTGCCACCAGCAGATCCGGACAGGGAGGGTACGAGCAGTACTTC
V gene: TRBV28; D gene: NA; clone size: NA; J gene: TRBJ1-1; CDR3 protein: CASSFHRAYTEAFF; CDR3 DNA: TGTGCCAGCAGTTTCCACAGGGCCTACACTGAAGCTTTCTTT
V gene: TRBV6-6; D gene: NA; clone size: NA; J gene: TRBJ1-2; CDR3 protein: CASTEDRNYGYTF; CDR3 DNA: TGTGCCAGCACCGAGGACAGAAACTATGGCTACACCTTC
V gene: TRBV6-1; D gene: TRBD2; clone size: NA; J gene: TRBJ2-3; CDR3 protein: CASPAASGSPDTQYF; CDR3 DNA: TGTGCCAGCCCTGCGGCTAGCGGGAGTCCAGATACGCAGTATTTT
V gene: TRBV18; D gene: TRBD1; clone size: NA; J gene: TRBJ2-2; CDR3 protein: CASSPGQGRTGELFF; CDR3 DNA: TGTGCCAGCTCGCCTGGACAGGGAAGGACCGGGGAGCTGTTTTTT
V gene: TRBV15; D gene: TRBD1; clone size: NA; J gene: TRBJ2-7; CDR3 protein: CATSRTGGTYEQYF; CDR3 DNA: TGTGCCACCAGCCGGACAGGCGGAACCTACGAGCAGTACTTC
V gene: TRBV28; D gene: NA; clone size: NA; J gene: TRBJ1-6; CDR3 protein: CASSSGTPPNSPLHF; CDR3 DNA: TGTGCCAGCAGTTCAGGTACACCCCCTAATTCACCCCTCCACTTT
V gene: TRBV5-4; D gene: TRBD2; clone size: NA; J gene: TRBJ2-5; CDR3 protein: CASSLLGRERETQYF; CDR3 DNA: TGTGCCAGCAGCTTGTTAGGGAGGGAGCGAGAGACCCAGTACTTC
V gene: TRBV11-3; D gene: TRBD2; clone size: NA; J gene: TRBJ2-3; CDR3 protein: CASSGPTRAGVTDTQYF; CDR3 DNA: TGTGCCAGCAGCGGTCCTACGAGAGCGGGGGTAACAGATACGCAGTATTTT
V gene: TRBV4-2; D gene: NA; clone size: NA; J gene: TRBJ2-2; CDR3 protein: CASSQTGAGELFF; CDR3 DNA: TGTGCCAGCAGCCAAACGGGGGCCGGGGAGCTGTTTTTT
V gene: TRBV2; D gene: TRBD1; clone size: once; J gene: TRBJ1-2; CDR3 protein: CASSGQGPGYTF; CDR3 DNA: TGTGCCAGCAGTGGACAGGGTCCGGGCTACACCTTC
V gene: TRBV18; D gene: NA; clone size: NA; J gene: TRBJ1-1; CDR3 protein: CASSPPTGENTEAFF; CDR3 DNA: TGTGCCAGCTCACCACCGACGGGGGAGAACACTGAAGCTTTCTTT
V gene: TRBV5-4; D gene: NA; clone size: NA; J gene: TRBJ1-2; CDR3 protein: CASRGEGGPYGYTF; CDR3 DNA: TGTGCCAGCAGGGGGGAGGGGGGACCCTATGGCTACACCTTC
V gene: TRBV19; D gene: NA; clone size: NA; J gene: TRBJ2-3; CDR3 protein: CASSIGRTDTQYF; CDR3 DNA: TGTGCCAGTAGTATAGGACGTACAGATACGCAGTATTTT
V gene: TRBV28; D gene: TRBD1; clone size: NA; J gene: TRBJ1-2; CDR3 protein: CASSSGTGKNYGYTF; CDR3 DNA: TGTGCCAGCAGTTCGGGGACAGGGAAGAACTATGGCTACACCTTC
V gene: TRBV7-2; D gene: TRBD1; clone size: NA; J gene: TRBJ1-4; CDR3 protein: CASSPGQGVANEKLFF; CDR3 DNA: TGTGCCAGCAGCCCAGGACAGGGAGTAGCTAATGAAAAACTGTTTTTT